The clone carrying this TCR beta chain was seen only a few times. Its antigen remains unidentified. This sample is part of a study of cytomegalovirus exposure and HLA in healthy donors. About the study: Of the donors genotyped, approximately 400 in all, about 80% fell in the Caucasian-associated ancestry cluster. Overall study findings and caveats: When a later analysis compared HLA-associated TCR beta chains with equally common others, the HLA-associated chains turned out to be more clonally expanded and to have lower generation probabilities. Overall, around 160 TCR beta chains were annotated as cytomegalovirus-associated. Later analysis demonstrated an association between a missense DCLRE1C variant and TCR beta V- and J-gene trimming.

PCR primers comprised 60 Vbeta and 13 Jbeta primers. Data came from immunoSEQ multiplex PCR; TCRdb stores just in-frame clones and leaves some out. The sample gives more than 80,000 clones, about 70% of which show up once; 6.5% to 8.5% is in the top ten. Germline lookup yields CDR1 SNHLY and CDR2 FYNNEI. The CDR3 has 13 amino acids. The J segment lost 5 bases and the V segment lost 10 bases, leaving 4 bases of the junction unmatched. This sequence was found in a human donor in good health. The chain joins TRBV2 to TRBJ1-6; 8 nucleotides align to TRBD1. Sequences were obtained from PBMCs. CDR3 nucleotide sequence: TGTGCCACCACGGGACAGGATAATTCACCCCTCCACTTT. Translated: CATTGQDNSPLHF.